This TCR beta chain derives from a study of blood T cells in healthy people across ages. General study findings and limits: With age, beta diversity per million T cells declined roughly linearly, significantly by 40. Because sorting was not performed, PBMCs prevented conclusive naive versus antigen-experienced comparison. Among long-lived donors, naive CD4+ cells were more numerous and diversity higher than in aged donors.

A second PCR, run for about 7 to 11 cycles, used a sample-barcoded 5' primer plus a J-beta primer mix. TCRdb ran MiXCR on the 5' RACE reads and lists one entry per CDR3 protein. The repertoire holds under 2,000,000 distinct CDR3 sequences, with roughly 49% as singletons. The ends were cut back, 0 bases at V and 2 bases at J, with 14 bases in the middle. There are 16 residues in the CDR3. CDR1 LGHNA and CDR2 YSLEER come from the germline V gene. This clonotype appeared a few times. The antigen remains undetermined. The source material was blood. The gene calls are TRBV4-3 and TRBJ2-7; no clear D. The receptor was isolated from a middle-aged woman in good health. The DNA of the CDR3 is TGCGCCAGCAGCCAAGAAGTACAGACCGTAGCCTACGAGCAGTACTTC. This translates into CASSQEVQTVAYEQYF.